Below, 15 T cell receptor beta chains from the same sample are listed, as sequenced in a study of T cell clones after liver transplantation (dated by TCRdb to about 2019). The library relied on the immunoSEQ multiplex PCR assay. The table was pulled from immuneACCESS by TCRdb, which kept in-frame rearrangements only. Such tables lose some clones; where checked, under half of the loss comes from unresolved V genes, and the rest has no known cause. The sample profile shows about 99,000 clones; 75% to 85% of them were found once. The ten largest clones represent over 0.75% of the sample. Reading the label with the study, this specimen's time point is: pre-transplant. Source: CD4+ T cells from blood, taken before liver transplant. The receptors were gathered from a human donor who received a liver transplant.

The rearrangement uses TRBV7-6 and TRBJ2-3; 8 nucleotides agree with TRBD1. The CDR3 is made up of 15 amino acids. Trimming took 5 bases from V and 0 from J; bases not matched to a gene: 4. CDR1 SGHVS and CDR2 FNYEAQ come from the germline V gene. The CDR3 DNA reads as TGTGCCAGCAGCCGGACAGGGACTAGCACAGATACGCAGTATTTT. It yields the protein CASSRTGTSTDTQYF. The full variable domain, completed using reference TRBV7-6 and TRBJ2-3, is GAGVSQSPRYKVTKRGQDVALRCDPISGHVSLYWYRQALGQGPEFLTYFNYEAQQDKSGLPNDRFSAERPEGSISTLTIQRTEQRDSAMYRCASSRTGTSTDTQYFGPGTRLTVL.

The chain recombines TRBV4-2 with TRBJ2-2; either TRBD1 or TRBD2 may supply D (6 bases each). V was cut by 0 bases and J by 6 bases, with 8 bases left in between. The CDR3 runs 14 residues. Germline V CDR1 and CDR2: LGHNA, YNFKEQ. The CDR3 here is CASSQDRGPGELFF. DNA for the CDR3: TGTGCCAGCAGCCAAGATCGGGGGCCCGGGGAGCTGTTTTTT.

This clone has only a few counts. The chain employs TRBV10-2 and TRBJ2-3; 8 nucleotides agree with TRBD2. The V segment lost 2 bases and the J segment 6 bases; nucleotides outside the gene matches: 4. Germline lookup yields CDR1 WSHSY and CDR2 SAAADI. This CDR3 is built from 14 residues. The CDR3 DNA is TGCGCCAGCAGTGAGCCCGGGGGGGGCGATACGCAGTATTTT. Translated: CASSEPGGGDTQYF.

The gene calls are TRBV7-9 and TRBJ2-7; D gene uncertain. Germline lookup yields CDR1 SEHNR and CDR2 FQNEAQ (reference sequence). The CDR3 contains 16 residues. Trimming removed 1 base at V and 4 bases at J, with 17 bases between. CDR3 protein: CASSLGAGRPTYEQYF. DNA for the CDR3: TGTGCCAGCAGCTTAGGGGCCGGCCGGCCTACGTACGAGCAGTACTTC.

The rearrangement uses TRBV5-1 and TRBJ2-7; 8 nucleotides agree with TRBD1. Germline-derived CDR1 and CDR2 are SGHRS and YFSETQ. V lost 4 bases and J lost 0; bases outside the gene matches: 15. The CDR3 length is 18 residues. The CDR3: CASSPIRPGGGSSYEQYF. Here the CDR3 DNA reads TGCGCCAGCAGCCCAATCAGACCAGGGGGCGGCAGCTCCTACGAGCAGTACTTC.

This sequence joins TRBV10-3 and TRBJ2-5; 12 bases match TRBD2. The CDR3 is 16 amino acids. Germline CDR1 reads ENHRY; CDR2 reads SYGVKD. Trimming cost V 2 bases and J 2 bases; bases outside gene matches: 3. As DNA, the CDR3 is TGTGCCATCAGTGAGACTAGCGGGGGGATTCAAGAGACCCAGTACTTC. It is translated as CAISETSGGIQETQYF.

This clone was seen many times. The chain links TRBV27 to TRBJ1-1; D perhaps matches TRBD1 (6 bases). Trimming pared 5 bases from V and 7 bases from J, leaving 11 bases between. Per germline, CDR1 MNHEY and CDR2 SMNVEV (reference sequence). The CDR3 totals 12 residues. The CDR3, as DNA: TGTGCCAGCAGTATACAGGGTCATGAAGCTTTCTTT. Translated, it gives CASSIQGHEAFF.

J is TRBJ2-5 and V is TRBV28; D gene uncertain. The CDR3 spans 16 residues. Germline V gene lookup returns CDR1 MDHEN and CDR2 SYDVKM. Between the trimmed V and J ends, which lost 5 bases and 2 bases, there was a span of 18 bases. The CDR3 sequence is CASSLPLIAMQETQYF. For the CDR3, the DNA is TGTGCCAGCAGTCTCCCCTTAATAGCCATGCAAGAGACCCAGTACTTC.

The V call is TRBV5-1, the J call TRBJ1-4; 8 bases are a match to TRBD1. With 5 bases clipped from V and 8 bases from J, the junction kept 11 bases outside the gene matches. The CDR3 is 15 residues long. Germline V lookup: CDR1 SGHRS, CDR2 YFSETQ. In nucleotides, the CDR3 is TGCGCCAGCAGGGAGACGCAGGGGGCTCGGGAAAAACTGTTTTTT. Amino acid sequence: CASRETQGAREKLFF.

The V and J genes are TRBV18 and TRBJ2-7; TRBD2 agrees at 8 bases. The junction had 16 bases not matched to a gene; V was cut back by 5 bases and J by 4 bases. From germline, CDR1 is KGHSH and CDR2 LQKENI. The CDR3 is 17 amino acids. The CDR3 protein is CASSTRGGGGIVYEQYF. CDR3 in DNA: TGTGCCAGCTCAACCCGAGGTGGCGGGGGGATCGTTTACGAGCAGTACTTC.

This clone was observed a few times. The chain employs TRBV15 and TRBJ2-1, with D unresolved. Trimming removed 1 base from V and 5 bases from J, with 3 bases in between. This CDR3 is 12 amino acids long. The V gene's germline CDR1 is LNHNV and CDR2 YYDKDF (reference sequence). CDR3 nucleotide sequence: TGTGCCACCAGCAGAGTCAACAATGAGCAGTTCTTC. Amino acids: CATSRVNNEQFF.

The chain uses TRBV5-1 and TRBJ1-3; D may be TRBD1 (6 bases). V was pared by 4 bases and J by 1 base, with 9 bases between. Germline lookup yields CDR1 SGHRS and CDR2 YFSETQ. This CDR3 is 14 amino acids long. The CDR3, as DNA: TGCGCCAGCAGCCTGGGACAATCTGGAAACACCATATATTTT. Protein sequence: CASSLGQSGNTIYF.

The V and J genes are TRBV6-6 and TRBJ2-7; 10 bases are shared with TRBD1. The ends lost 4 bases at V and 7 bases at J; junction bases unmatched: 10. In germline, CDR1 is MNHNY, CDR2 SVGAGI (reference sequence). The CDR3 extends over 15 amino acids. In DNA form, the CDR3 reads TGTGCCAGCAGTTCCTCCGACAGGGGGCGAAATGAGCAGTACTTC. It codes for CASSSSDRGRNEQYF.

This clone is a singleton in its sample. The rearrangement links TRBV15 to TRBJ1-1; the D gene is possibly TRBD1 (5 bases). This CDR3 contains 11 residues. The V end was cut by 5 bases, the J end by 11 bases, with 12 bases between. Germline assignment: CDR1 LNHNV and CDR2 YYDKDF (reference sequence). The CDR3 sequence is CATSSGPRAFF. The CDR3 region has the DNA TGTGCCACCAGCTCGGGACCAAGGGCTTTCTTT.

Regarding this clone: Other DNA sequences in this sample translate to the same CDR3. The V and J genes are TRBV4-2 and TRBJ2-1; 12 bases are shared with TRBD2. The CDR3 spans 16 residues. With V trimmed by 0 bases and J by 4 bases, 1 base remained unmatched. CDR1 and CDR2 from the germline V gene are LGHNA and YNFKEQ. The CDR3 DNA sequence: TGTGCCAGCAGCCAAGAGGGGACTAGCGGGTACAATGAGCAGTTCTTC. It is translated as CASSQEGTSGYNEQFF.